These 17 T cell receptor beta chains were all obtained from the same sample, sequenced in a study of blood T cell repertoires in COVID-19. Assay used: immunoSEQ multiplex PCR; TCRdb lists only in-frame clones, some missing. The sample lists over 150,000 clones, 65% to 85% occurring once. Sequencing was performed on peripheral blood. The receptors were gathered from a woman aged 80 or over with active or convalescent COVID-19.

This chain connects TRBV19 to TRBJ2-6, with a weak D call TRBD2 (6 bases). Germline V gene lookup returns CDR1 LNHDA and CDR2 SQIVND (reference sequence). V was pared by 4 bases and J by 0 bases, with 10 bases between. The CDR3 totals 16 residues. CDR3 coding DNA: TGTGCCAGTAGTAGATGGGGGGACTCTGGGGCCAACGTCCTGACTTTC. Translating it yields CASSRWGDSGANVLTF.

Note on this clone: The junction does not match germline at one end; this may be a read error. The chain couples TRBV5-8 to TRBJ2-7; D remains unclear. This CDR3 has 10 amino acids. CDR1 SGHTS and CDR2 YDEGEE come from the germline V gene. The CDR3, as DNA: TGTGCCAGCAGCTTATGGCCTTCAAGCTTC. This translates into CASSLWPSSF.

The chain employs TRBV19 and TRBJ1-2; 9 bases map to TRBD1. This CDR3 region has 14 residues. V dropped 1 base and J dropped 5; count of bases not matched to a gene: 2. CDR1 LNHDA and CDR2 SQIVND come from the germline V gene (reference sequence). Written as DNA, the CDR3 is TGTGCCAGTAGTATAGTAGGACAGGGGTATGGCTACACCTTC. Its translation: CASSIVGQGYGYTF.

The rearrangement joins TRBV11-2 to TRBJ2-3, with D unclear. The length of the CDR3 is 11 residues. The ends were cut back, 4 bases at V and 7 bases at J, with 6 bases in the middle. The germline V gene encodes CDR1 SGHAT and CDR2 FQNNGV. The CDR3 DNA sequence: TGTGCCAGCAGCTCACAATATACGCAGTATTTT. Translated, it gives CASSSQYTQYF.

The CDR3 sequence: CASGEGVPLNSPLHF. CDR3 DNA: TGTGCCAGCGGGGAGGGAGTTCCCCTTAATTCACCCCTCCACTTT. The rearrangement joins TRBV9 to TRBJ1-6; unclear D gene. The CDR3 runs 15 residues. The V gene lost 7 bases and the J gene lost 6 bases, with 17 bases spanning the gap. Germline V lookup: CDR1 SGDLS, CDR2 YYNGEE.

This sequence joins TRBV30 and TRBJ1-3, with 11 nucleotides matching TRBD1. V dropped 2 bases and J dropped 6; count of bases not matched to a gene: 6. The CDR3 runs to 15 residues. CDR1 is GTSNPN and CDR2 is SVGIG in the germline V gene (reference sequence). Here the CDR3 DNA reads TGTGCCTGGAGTCGGGACAGGGGGGACTTAAACACCATATATTTT. This encodes CAWSRDRGDLNTIYF.

V and J are TRBV11-3 and TRBJ2-7; the D gene is possibly TRBD2 (5 bases). This CDR3 spans 15 amino acids. Germline loops: CDR1 SGHNT, CDR2 YENEEA. The ends were cut back, 1 base at V and 0 bases at J, with 10 bases in the middle. The CDR3 DNA is TGTGCCAGCAGCTTAGTCACCACTAGCTCCTACGAGCAGTACTTC. Amino acids: CASSLVTTSSYEQYF.

The chain joins TRBV5-1 to TRBJ1-4; 12 bases map to TRBD1. Germline CDR1 and CDR2: SGHRS and YFSETQ. V was clipped by 1 base and J by 8 bases; unmatched bases: 15. The CDR3 has 19 residues. The CDR3 sequence is CASSLSDGTGGPKSEKLFF. The DNA for the CDR3 is TGCGCCAGCAGCTTGAGTGATGGGACAGGGGGCCCAAAGTCGGAAAAACTGTTTTTT.

The rearrangement links TRBV27 to TRBJ2-3, with TRBD2 as a possible D gene (5 bases). The CDR3 runs to 13 residues. Trimming left V 5 bases short and J 5 bases short, with 11 bases between. Looked up from germline, CDR1 is MNHEY and CDR2 is SMNVEV (reference sequence). CDR3 residues: CASSRGTEDTQYF. CDR3 DNA: TGTGCCAGCAGTCGGGGTACAGAAGATACGCAGTATTTT.

The rearrangement links TRBV4-3 to TRBJ1-1; D may be TRBD1 (5 bases). There are 16 residues in the CDR3. From germline, CDR1 is LGHNA and CDR2 YSLEER. The V gene lost 0 bases and the J gene lost 5 bases, with 16 bases spanning the gap. This CDR3 reads CASSQDRPGRGTEAFF. CDR3 nucleotides: TGCGCCAGCAGCCAAGATCGGCCGGGTAGGGGAACTGAAGCTTTCTTT.

In this sample, this clone turned up once. The chain uses TRBV18 and TRBJ1-4, with D possibly TRBD1 on 6 matching bases. CDR1 KGHSH and CDR2 LQKENI come from the germline V gene. The CDR3 is made up of 17 amino acids. The ends were cut back, 0 bases at V and 1 base at J, with 12 bases in the middle. The CDR3 nucleotides read TGTGCCAGCTCACCACCCTCCAGGGGCGGAACTAATGAAAAACTGTTTTTT. It translates to CASSPPSRGGTNEKLFF.

V is TRBV30 and J is TRBJ1-2, with a possible D match to TRBD1 (5 bases). Germline values: CDR1 GTSNPN, CDR2 SVGIG (reference sequence). The CDR3 is 13 residues long. V gave up 2 bases and J gave up 4 bases, with 11 bases separating them. The CDR3 DNA reads as TGTGCCTGGAGTAAGGGGCCCCCCTATGGCTACACCTTC. Its protein product is CAWSKGPPYGYTF.

The CDR3 loop reads CASSAQQGAGQPQHF. The CDR3 bases are TGTGCCAGCAGCGCTCAACAGGGGGCAGGGCAGCCCCAGCATTTT. V usage is TRBV3-1 (or the pseudogene TRBV3-2) and J usage is TRBJ1-5; 9 nucleotides agree with TRBD1. This CDR3 is built from 15 residues. The V and J ends lost 5 bases and 7 bases, in that order; junction bases with no gene match: 9. The germline gives CDR1 LGHDT, CDR2 YNNKEL (reference sequence).

In DNA form, the CDR3 reads TGCGCCAGCAGTGAGCGGCCAGGGGGCGAGCAGTACTTC. Translated, it gives CASSERPGGEQYF. The chain combines TRBV10-1 with TRBJ2-7, with 7 bases that match TRBD1. The CDR3 has 13 amino acids. Trimming cost V 2 bases and J 6 bases; bases outside gene matches: 4. CDR1 and CDR2 (germline): WNHNN, SYGVQD (reference sequence).

V is TRBV3-1 (or the pseudogene TRBV3-2) and J is TRBJ1-2; TRBD1 is a possible D gene (5 bases). This CDR3 comprises 18 residues. V gave up 0 bases and J gave up 3 bases, with 20 bases separating them. Germline V gene data show CDR1 as LGHDT and CDR2 as YNNKEL (reference sequence). The CDR3 bases are TGTGCCAGCAGCCAAGATCAGGGCAGGGATAATAACTACTATGGCTACACCTTC. This codes for CASSQDQGRDNNYYGYTF.

The rearrangement uses TRBV18 and TRBJ1-5; no firm D call. Trimming left V 6 bases short and J 5 bases short, with 14 bases between. The CDR3 contains 14 residues. CDR1 and CDR2 from the germline V gene are KGHSH and LQKENI. The CDR3 coding sequence is TGTGCCAGCTCCATGGCCCCTCCCGATCAGCCCCAGCATTTT. It is translated as CASSMAPPDQPQHF.

This clone came up once. This chain links TRBV3-1 (or the pseudogene TRBV3-2) with TRBJ2-5; possible D gene TRBD2, 5 bases. The CDR3 runs to 14 residues. Germline V gene data show CDR1 as LGHDT and CDR2 as YNNKEL (reference sequence). Trimming took off 4 bases at V and 3 bases at J, with 12 bases between the two ends. The CDR3 here is CASSLARAEETQYF. CDR3 DNA sequence: TGTGCCAGCAGCCTAGCAAGAGCGGAAGAGACCCAGTACTTC.